The 3 T cell receptor beta chains listed next were all sequenced from one sample in a study of spatial heterogeneity in lung cancer. Stated time point: blood at routine non-recurrence follow-up after resection. TCRdb called the 5' RACE reads again in MiXCR, with one record for every CDR3 protein. The table includes tens of thousands of distinct CDR3 sequences, roughly a fifth detected once. Specimen: PBMCs, collected at follow-up. All receptors come from a male donor with early-stage non-small cell lung cancer.

This sequence joins TRBV3-1 and TRBJ2-7; D ambiguous. Per the germline V gene, CDR1 is LGHDT and CDR2 is YNNKEL (reference sequence). The V and J ends lost 1 base and 6 bases respectively, with 10 bases between them. This CDR3 contains 13 residues. CDR3 bases: TGTGCCAGCAGCCAAGGGCTAGTTCTCGAGCAGTACTTC. This gives the protein CASSQGLVLEQYF.

The chain combines TRBV20-1 with TRBJ1-5; 8 nucleotides line up with TRBD1. Germline values: CDR1 DFQATT, CDR2 SNEGSKA (reference sequence). The junction had 8 bases not matched to a gene; V was cut back by 4 bases and J by 6 bases. This CDR3 contains 14 residues. The CDR3 reads CSATDRVGSQPQHF. As DNA, the CDR3 is TGCAGTGCTACGGACAGGGTGGGAAGTCAGCCCCAGCATTTT.

Only a few counts were recorded for this clonotype. V usage is TRBV3-1 and J usage is TRBJ2-5; 7 bases are a match to TRBD1. The CDR3 loop spans 16 amino acids. V shed 4 bases, J shed 2 bases, and the junction held 10 bases outside the gene matches. CDR1 is LGHDT, CDR2 YNNKEL, per germline (reference sequence). The CDR3 DNA sequence: TGTGCCAGCAGCCCCCTGCCGGGACAGAAACAAGAGACCCAGTACTTC. Its protein is CASSPLPGQKQETQYF.